This TCR beta chain was recorded in a study of radiation and T cells in renal cell carcinoma. Clones were read by immunoSEQ multiplex PCR, and TCRdb kept only the in-frame ones, dropping some. The sample yields 7,500 to 10,000 clones, over 55% seen once. CDR1 LNHDA and CDR2 SQIVND come from the germline V gene (reference sequence). V was pared by 2 bases and J by 8 bases, with 4 bases of the junction left unmatched. The CDR3 contains 15 residues. Regarding this clone: Its antigen is not known.

Whole-study findings and limits: Compared with controls, irradiated tumors showed greater TCR clonality.

Documented treatment: treatment-naive control, cytoreductive nephrectomy. Controls were unirradiated tumors from treatment-naive cytoreductive nephrectomy patients. This receptor was taken from a man aged 55 to 69 with renal cell carcinoma. The genes are TRBV19 and TRBJ2-1; 12 nucleotides align to TRBD2. The material was tumor tissue, obtained from a patient whose treatment was nephrectomy without radiotherapy. The CDR3 reads CASSILAGGSDEQFF. The CDR3 DNA reads TGTGCCAGTAGTATACTAGCGGGAGGGTCTGATGAGCAGTTCTTC.